This T cell receptor (beta chain) is drawn from a study of CD8+ T cells in alopecia areata. Looking at the study overall: Oral tofacitinib, 5 to 10 mg twice daily, was given in an open-label trial. The study's findings and limits: Besides other cells, scalp samples also yield sequences of resident alphabeta T cells from normal skin.

Extracted from the samples, RNA was reverse transcribed into cDNA to serve as the sequencing template. Sequencing was performed with immunoSEQ multiplex PCR; in TCRdb, only in-frame clones are kept and a portion is missing. The sample carries more than 110,000 clones, about 60% recorded once. From alopecia areata patients, lesional scalp punch biopsies and peripheral blood were collected. Researchers picked out CD4+ and CD8+ T cells from PBMCs by sorting. A note on this clone: Its antigen is as yet unknown.

V lost 5 bases, J lost 2 bases, and 10 bases stayed unmatched. The CDR3 consists of 17 residues. Per germline, CDR1 SQVTM and CDR2 ANQGSEA. The sample here was CD4+ T cells sorted from blood, taken at week 0. This chain uses TRBV29-1 with TRBJ1-5; TRBD1 matches at 12 bases. The TCR originated in a human donor with alopecia areata. The CDR3 reads CSVRDRGRPSGNQPQHF. In nucleotides, the CDR3 is TGCAGCGTTCGGGACAGGGGGCGTCCGAGTGGCAATCAGCCCCAGCATTTT.